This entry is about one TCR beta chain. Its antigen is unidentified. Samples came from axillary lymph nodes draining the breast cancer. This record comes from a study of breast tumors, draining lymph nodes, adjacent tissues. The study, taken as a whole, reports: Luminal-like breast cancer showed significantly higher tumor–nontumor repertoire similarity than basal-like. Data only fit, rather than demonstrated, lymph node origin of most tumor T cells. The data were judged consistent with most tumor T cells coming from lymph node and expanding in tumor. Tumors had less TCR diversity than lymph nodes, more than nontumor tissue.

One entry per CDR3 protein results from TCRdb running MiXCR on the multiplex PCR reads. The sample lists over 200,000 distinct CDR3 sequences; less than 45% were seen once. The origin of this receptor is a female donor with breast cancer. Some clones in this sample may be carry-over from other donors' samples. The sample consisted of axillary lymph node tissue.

Here the CDR3 DNA reads TGTGCCAGCAGCTACCCGAACACCGGGGCCAACGTCCTGACTTTC. Translated: CASSYPNTGANVLTF. This rearrangement joins TRBV7-2 to TRBJ2-6; D gene unclear. With 4 bases removed from V and 4 bases from J, the gap between germline ends came to 11 bases. The CDR3 loop spans 15 amino acids. Germline V CDR1 and CDR2: SGHTA, FQGNSA.